These 21 T cell receptor beta chains were sequenced from one sample in a study of T cell responses to AZD1222 COVID-19 vaccine. Sequencing used immunoSEQ multiplex PCR; TCRdb keeps in-frame clones, though not all of them. This table has fewer than 150,000 clones, over 85% appearing once. The material sequenced was peripheral blood, taken on day 0 of AZD1222 vaccination. The source is an adult in good health.

The chain combines TRBV9 with TRBJ2-1, with 8 positions matching TRBD2. Losses at the gene ends were 7 bases for V and 1 base for J; bases not matched to a gene: 4. CDR1 SGDLS and CDR2 YYNGEE come from the germline V gene. CDR3 length equals 14 residues. Written as DNA, the CDR3 is TGTGCCAGCGGAACGGGGGGGTCCTACAATGAGCAGTTCTTC. Amino acids: CASGTGGSYNEQFF.

The chain carries TRBV4-2 and TRBJ1-2; 7 positions match TRBD1. This CDR3 is 15 amino acids long. CDR1 LGHNA and CDR2 YNFKEQ come from the germline V gene. With V trimmed by 2 bases and J by 3 bases, 6 bases remained unmatched. For the CDR3, the DNA is TGTGCCAGCAGCCAACCCACCGGGACAGACTATGGCTACACCTTC. Amino acids: CASSQPTGTDYGYTF.

This clone was recorded only once. The rearrangement uses TRBV27 and TRBJ2-2; D gene unclear. The V end was cut by 5 bases, the J end by 4 bases, with 5 bases between. This CDR3 has 12 residues. Germline CDR1 MNHEY, CDR2 SMNVEV (reference sequence). Here the CDR3 DNA reads TGTGCCAGCAGTCTTCTCACCGGGGAGCTGTTTTTT. Protein product: CASSLLTGELFF.

A single count supports this clone. This chain connects TRBV7-9 to TRBJ2-7; 9 nucleotides align to TRBD1. The CDR3 consists of 16 residues. Looked up from germline, CDR1 is SEHNR and CDR2 is FQNEAQ (reference sequence). V shed 2 bases, J shed 0 bases, and the junction held 5 bases outside the gene matches. CDR3 in amino acids: CASSLPGQGLSYEQYF. As DNA, the CDR3 is TGTGCCAGCAGCTTACCCGGACAGGGGCTCTCCTACGAGCAGTACTTC. The full variable domain, with the rest looked up from reference TRBV7-9 and TRBJ2-7, is DTGVSQNPRHKITKRGQNVTFRCDPISEHNRLYWYRQTLGQGPEFLTYFQNEAQLEKSRLLSDRFSAERPKGSFSTLEIQRTEQGDSAMYLCASSLPGQGLSYEQYFGPGTRLTVT.

J is TRBJ1-1 and V is TRBV29-1; 8 bases agree with TRBD1. The germline gives CDR1 SQVTM, CDR2 ANQGSEA. The CDR3 loop spans 13 amino acids. With V trimmed by 3 bases and J by 3 bases, 3 bases remained unmatched. The CDR3 region is CSVDLTGDTEAFF. The CDR3 region has the DNA TGCAGCGTTGATTTGACAGGGGACACTGAAGCTTTCTTT.

V and J are TRBV4-2 and TRBJ1-1; a weak D match, TRBD1 (6 bases). The germline CDR1 and CDR2 sequences are LGHNA and YNFKEQ. The CDR3 loop spans 13 amino acids. V dropped 4 bases and J dropped 4 bases, with 10 bases sitting between them. CDR3 nucleotide sequence: TGTGCCAGCAGCCGGCAGGGGTTCACTGAAGCTTTCTTT. Protein sequence: CASSRQGFTEAFF.

This chain uses TRBV3-1 (or the pseudogene TRBV3-2) with TRBJ2-7; D unresolved. V lost 0 bases and J 0 bases, leaving 15 bases between the germline ends. CDR1 is LGHDT and CDR2 is YNNKEL in the germline V gene (reference sequence). CDR3 length equals 17 residues. CDR3 in amino acids: CASSQDLGFRSSYEQYF. Written as DNA, the CDR3 is TGTGCCAGCAGCCAAGATTTGGGTTTTCGCAGCTCCTACGAGCAGTACTTC.

This chain uses TRBV27 with TRBJ2-2, with no clear D. Germline CDR1 is MNHEY and CDR2 is SMNVEV (reference sequence). The germline V and J ends were trimmed by 2 bases and 3 bases, with 4 bases remaining between them. This CDR3 region has 13 residues. The CDR3 DNA sequence: TGTGCCAGCAGTTTAAGGGACACCGGGGAGCTGTTTTTT. As protein: CASSLRDTGELFF.

The J gene is TRBJ1-6, the V gene TRBV6-5; D gene uncertain. The V end lost 4 bases, the J end lost 9 bases, and 10 bases lay between the germline ends. The CDR3 consists of 13 residues. CDR1 MNHEY and CDR2 SVGAGI come from the germline V gene. CDR3 in amino acids: CASSSLRSSPLHF. The CDR3, as DNA: TGTGCCAGCAGTTCTCTTAGGAGTTCACCCCTCCACTTT.

V is TRBV19 and J is TRBJ1-5; the match to TRBD1 covers 8 bases. The CDR3 length is 15 residues. CDR1 is LNHDA, CDR2 SQIVND, per germline (reference sequence). After removal of 1 base from V and 3 bases from J, the junction contained 2 bases not matched to a gene. The CDR3 region is CASSIGTGLNQPQHF. For the CDR3, the DNA is TGTGCCAGTAGTATAGGGACAGGGCTCAATCAGCCCCAGCATTTT.

The CDR3 DNA reads TGTGCCATCAGTGAGTCCGGGAGGGACCAAGGCTACACCTTC. Encoded protein: CAISESGRDQGYTF. The genes are TRBV10-3 and TRBJ1-2; a possible D gene is TRBD1 (5 bases). Germline CDR1 reads ENHRY; CDR2 reads SYGVKD. V lost 0 bases and J 8 bases, leaving 13 bases between the germline ends. The CDR3 length is 14 residues.

The J gene is TRBJ2-3, the V gene TRBV4-1; no firm D call. Trimming removed 0 bases from V and 3 bases from J, with 10 bases in between. The CDR3 runs 15 residues. Germline V gives CDR1 MGHRA, CDR2 YSYEKL. The CDR3 DNA follows: TGCGCCAGCAGCCAAGATAGTGCCGGAACAGATACGCAGTATTTT. As protein: CASSQDSAGTDTQYF.

The chain joins TRBV3-1 (or the pseudogene TRBV3-2) to TRBJ1-4; maybe TRBD1 (5 bases). The CDR3 has 15 amino acids. Germline V gene data show CDR1 as LGHDT and CDR2 as YNNKEL (reference sequence). V was shortened by 3 bases and J by 7 bases, with 15 bases between the two germline ends. The CDR3 region has the DNA TGTGCCAGCAGCCAGGCGGGGGGAGTGGGTGAAAAACTGTTTTTT. Residues: CASSQAGGVGEKLFF.

The chain recombines TRBV5-5 with TRBJ1-2, with 7 positions matching TRBD1. The CDR3 spans 14 residues. Germline V gene lookup returns CDR1 SGHKS and CDR2 YYEKEE (reference sequence). Trimming cost V 0 bases and J 4 bases; bases outside gene matches: 3. The CDR3 sequence is CASSLDRGGYGYTF. The CDR3 DNA sequence: TGTGCCAGCAGCTTGGACAGGGGCGGCTATGGCTACACCTTC.

The chain carries TRBV19 and TRBJ1-1; 8 bases line up with TRBD1. The germline V gene encodes CDR1 LNHDA and CDR2 SQIVND (reference sequence). With 6 bases clipped from V and 5 bases from J, the junction kept 8 bases outside the gene matches. There are 14 residues in the CDR3. This CDR3 reads CASRGAGGFTEAFF. CDR3 sequence (DNA): TGTGCCAGTAGAGGGGCAGGGGGCTTTACTGAAGCTTTCTTT.

The V and J genes are TRBV11-2 and TRBJ2-1; no firm D call. The CDR3 consists of 13 residues. Germline V gene data show CDR1 as SGHAT and CDR2 as FQNNGV. Deletions cut 5 bases from V and 6 bases from J, with 11 bases between. As DNA, the CDR3 is TGTGCCAGCAGCCAGAGGTTGTCCAATGAGCAGTTCTTC. This translates into CASSQRLSNEQFF. The full variable domain, in which reference TRBV11-2 and TRBJ2-1 provide the parts outside the CDR3, is EAGVAQSPRYKIIEKRQSVAFWCNPISGHATLYWYQQILGQGPKLLIQFQNNGVVDDSQLPKDRFSAERLKGVDSTLKIQPAKLEDSAVYLCASSQRLSNEQFFGPGTRLTVL.

The rearrangement uses TRBV5-4 and TRBJ2-2; D unclear. The CDR3 is 12 amino acids. CDR1 and CDR2 (germline): SGHNT, YYREEE (reference sequence). Trimming removed 2 bases at V and 5 bases at J, with 4 bases between. The CDR3 DNA reads as TGTGCCAGCAGCTTAATGACCGGGGAGCTGTTTTTT. Its translation: CASSLMTGELFF.

The chain couples TRBV20-1 to TRBJ2-1; the D gene is possibly TRBD2 (5 bases). CDR1 is DFQATT and CDR2 is SNEGSKA in the germline V gene (reference sequence). CDR3 length equals 11 residues. V dropped 7 bases and J dropped 10 bases, with 14 bases sitting between them. The CDR3 DNA reads TGCAGTGTTAGGGCCCGCGGGGAGCAGTTCTTC. It yields the protein CSVRARGEQFF.

The chain joins TRBV19 to TRBJ1-4; 9 nucleotides line up with TRBD1. The V segment lost 9 bases and the J segment 7 bases; nucleotides outside the gene matches: 12. The CDR3 has 15 amino acids. Germline CDR1 reads LNHDA; CDR2 reads SQIVND (reference sequence). CDR3 DNA sequence: TGTGCCAGCGAACAGGGGGCGGCCTCCGGTGAAAAACTGTTTTTT. Amino acid sequence: CASEQGAASGEKLFF.

This chain joins TRBV5-1 and TRBJ1-3; possible D gene TRBD1, 6 bases. Germline V gene sequence: CDR1 SGHRS, CDR2 YFSETQ. V was clipped by 3 bases and J by 2 bases, with 9 bases between them. The length of the CDR3 is 14 residues. CDR3 in DNA: TGCGCCAGCAGCTACGGACAGCCTGGAAACACCATATATTTT. Protein sequence: CASSYGQPGNTIYF.

The chain combines TRBV10-3 with TRBJ1-5, with TRBD1 identical over 9 bases. From germline, CDR1 is ENHRY and CDR2 SYGVKD. The CDR3 has 15 residues. Trimming at V came to 6 bases and at J to 2 bases, leaving 5 bases not matched to a gene. The CDR3 region has the DNA TGTGCCATCAGGGAGGACAGGGGTGGCAATCAGCCCCAGCATTTT. Encoded protein: CAIREDRGGNQPQHF.